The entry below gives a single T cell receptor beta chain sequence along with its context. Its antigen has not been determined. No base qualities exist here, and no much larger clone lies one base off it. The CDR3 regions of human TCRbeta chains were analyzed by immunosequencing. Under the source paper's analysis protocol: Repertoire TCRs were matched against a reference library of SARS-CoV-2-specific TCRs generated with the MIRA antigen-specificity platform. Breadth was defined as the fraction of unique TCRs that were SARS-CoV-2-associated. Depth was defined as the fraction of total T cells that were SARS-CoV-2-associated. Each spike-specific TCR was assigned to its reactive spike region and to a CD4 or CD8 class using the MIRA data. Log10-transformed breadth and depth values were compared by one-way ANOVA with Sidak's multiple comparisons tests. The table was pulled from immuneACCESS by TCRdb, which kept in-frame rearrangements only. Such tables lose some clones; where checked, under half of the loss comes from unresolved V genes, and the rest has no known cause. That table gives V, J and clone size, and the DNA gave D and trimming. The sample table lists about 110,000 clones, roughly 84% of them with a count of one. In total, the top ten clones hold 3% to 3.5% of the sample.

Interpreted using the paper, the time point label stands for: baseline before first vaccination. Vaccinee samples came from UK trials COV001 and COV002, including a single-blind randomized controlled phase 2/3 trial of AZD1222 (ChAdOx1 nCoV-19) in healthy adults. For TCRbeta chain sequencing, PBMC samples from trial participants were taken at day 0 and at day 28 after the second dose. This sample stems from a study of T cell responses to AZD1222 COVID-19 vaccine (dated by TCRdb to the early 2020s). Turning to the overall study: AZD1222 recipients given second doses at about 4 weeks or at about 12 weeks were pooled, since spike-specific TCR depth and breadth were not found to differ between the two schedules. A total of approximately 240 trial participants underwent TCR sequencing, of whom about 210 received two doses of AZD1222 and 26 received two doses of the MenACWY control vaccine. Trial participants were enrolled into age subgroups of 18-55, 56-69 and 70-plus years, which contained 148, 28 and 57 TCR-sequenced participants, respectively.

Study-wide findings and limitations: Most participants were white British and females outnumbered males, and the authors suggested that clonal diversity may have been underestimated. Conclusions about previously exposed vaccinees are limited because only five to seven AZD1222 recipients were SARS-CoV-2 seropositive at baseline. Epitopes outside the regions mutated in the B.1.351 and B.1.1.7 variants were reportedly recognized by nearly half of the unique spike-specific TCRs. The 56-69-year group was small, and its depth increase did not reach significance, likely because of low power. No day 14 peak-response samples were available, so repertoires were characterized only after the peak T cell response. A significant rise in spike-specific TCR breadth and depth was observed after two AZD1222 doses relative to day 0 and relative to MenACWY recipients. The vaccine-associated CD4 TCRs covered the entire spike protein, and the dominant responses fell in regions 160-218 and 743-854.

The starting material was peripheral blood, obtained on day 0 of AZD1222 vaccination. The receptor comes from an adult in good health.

CDR3 reads: CASIPPGLRTGELFF. The DNA sequence follows: TGTGCCAGCATTCCCCCGGGTCTTCGCACCGGGGAGCTGTTTTTT. Recombination linked TRBV28 to TRBJ2-2; the D gene assignment is ambiguous. The CDR3 measures 15 amino acids from cysteine to phenylalanine. Only the CDR3 part of the read is kept: 45 bases, read in frame from the first base. The V and J ends are trimmed by 7 bases and 4 bases, leaving 16 bases between them. CDR1 and CDR2 are read off the germline V gene as MDHEN and SYDVKM.